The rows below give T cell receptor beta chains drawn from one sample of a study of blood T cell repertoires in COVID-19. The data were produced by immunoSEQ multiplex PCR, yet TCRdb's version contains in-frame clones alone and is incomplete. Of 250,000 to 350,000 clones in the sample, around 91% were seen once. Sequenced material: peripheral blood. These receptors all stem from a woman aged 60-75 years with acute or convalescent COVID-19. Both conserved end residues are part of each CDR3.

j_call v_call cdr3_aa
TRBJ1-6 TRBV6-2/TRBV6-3 CASSDRGQSPLHF
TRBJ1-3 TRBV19 CAARNSGNTIYF
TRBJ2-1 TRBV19 CASSTNPGQYNEQFF
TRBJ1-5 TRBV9 CASSEEGNQPQHF
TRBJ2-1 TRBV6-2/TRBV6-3 CASSYPTGGHNEQFF
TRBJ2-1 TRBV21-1 CASHKELFRSYNEQFF
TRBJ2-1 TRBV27 CASKNSGFYNEQFF
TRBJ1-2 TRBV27 CASSLDRDYGYTF
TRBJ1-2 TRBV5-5 CASSPGGGLHYGYTF
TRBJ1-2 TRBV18 CASSPKGEVYGYTF
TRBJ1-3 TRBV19 CASSISSRSGNTIYF
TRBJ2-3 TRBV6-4 CASSEARGETQYF